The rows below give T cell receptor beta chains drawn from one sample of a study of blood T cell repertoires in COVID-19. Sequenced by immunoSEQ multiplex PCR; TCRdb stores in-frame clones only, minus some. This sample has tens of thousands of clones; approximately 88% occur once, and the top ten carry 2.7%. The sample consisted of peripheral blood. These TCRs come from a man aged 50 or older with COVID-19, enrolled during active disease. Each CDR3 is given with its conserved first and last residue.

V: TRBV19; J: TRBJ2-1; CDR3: CASTGTTYNEQFF
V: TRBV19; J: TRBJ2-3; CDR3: CATPRFVGGAAQGTDTQYF
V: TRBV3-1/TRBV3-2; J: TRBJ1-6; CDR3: CASSQGSGQAYNSPLHF
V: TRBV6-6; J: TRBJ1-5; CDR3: CASSFTGIGNQPQHF
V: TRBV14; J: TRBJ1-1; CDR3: CASSHDTPNTEAFF
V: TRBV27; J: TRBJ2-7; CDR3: CASSFQAGSYEQYF
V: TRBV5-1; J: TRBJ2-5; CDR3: CASSRQGGETQYF
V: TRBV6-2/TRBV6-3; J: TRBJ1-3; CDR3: CASSYSTGQYSGNTIYF
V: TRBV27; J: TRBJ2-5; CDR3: CASSWASWETQYF
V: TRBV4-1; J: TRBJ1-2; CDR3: CASSQELAGGYGYTF
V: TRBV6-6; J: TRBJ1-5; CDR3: CASSYPGQGRNQPQHF
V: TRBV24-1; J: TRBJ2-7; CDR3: CATSDITGKESYEQYF
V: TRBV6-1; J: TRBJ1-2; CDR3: CASSEGGGHNYGYTF
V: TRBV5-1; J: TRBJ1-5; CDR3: CASKKGTGKDQPQHF
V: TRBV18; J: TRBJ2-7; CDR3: CASSSPPIENEQYF
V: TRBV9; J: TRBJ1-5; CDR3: CASSEGDIYQPQHF
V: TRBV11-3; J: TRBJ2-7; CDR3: CASSSRTGGEQYF
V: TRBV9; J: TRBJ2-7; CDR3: CASSPLAGGPSYEQYF
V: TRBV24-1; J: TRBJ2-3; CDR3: CATGGQGADTQYF
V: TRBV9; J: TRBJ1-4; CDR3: CASSRQVANEKLFF
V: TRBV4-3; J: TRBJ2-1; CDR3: CASSQDAGARYNEQFF
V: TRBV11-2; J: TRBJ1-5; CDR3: CASSLVQGSYSNQPQHF
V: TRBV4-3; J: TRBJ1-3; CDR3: CASSQDIPNTIYF
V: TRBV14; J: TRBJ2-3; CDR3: CASSRQLASTDTQYF
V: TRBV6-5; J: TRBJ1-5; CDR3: CASLGIFYSNQPQHF
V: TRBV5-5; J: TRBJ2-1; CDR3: CASSFTSLAESSYNEQFF
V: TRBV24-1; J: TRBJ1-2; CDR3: CATGEGPPGDGYTF
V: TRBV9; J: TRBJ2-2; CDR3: CASGRGNTGELFF
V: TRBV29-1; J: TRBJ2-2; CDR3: CSVRTGTGNTGELFF
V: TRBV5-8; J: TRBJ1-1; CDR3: CASSLGYQGDTEAFF
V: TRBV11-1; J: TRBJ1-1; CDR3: CASSLAQAEAFF
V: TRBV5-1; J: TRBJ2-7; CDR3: CASSLGQGGDEQYF
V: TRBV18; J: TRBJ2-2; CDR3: CASSPRTGGHTGELFF
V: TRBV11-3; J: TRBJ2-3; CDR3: CASSSLQGAGDTQYF
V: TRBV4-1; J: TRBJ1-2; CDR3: CASSPTGSDGYTF
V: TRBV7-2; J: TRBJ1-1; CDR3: CASSLRGQGTEAFF
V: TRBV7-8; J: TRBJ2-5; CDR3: CASISHPGLGETQYF
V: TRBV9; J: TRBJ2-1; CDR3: CASSTRPGEAYNEQFF
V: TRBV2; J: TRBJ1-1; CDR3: CASSETGVGTEAFF
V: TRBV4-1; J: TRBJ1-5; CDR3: CASSQVRAGFVNQPQHF
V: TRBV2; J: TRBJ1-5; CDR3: CASTPGANQPQHF
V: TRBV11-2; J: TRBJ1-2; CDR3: CASSQGGASYGYTF
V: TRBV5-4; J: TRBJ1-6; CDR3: CASSRQQGYNSPLHF
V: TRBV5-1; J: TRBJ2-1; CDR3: CASSLNVFTGISYNEQFF
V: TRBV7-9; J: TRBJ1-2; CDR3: CASSLAAGRLSYGYTF
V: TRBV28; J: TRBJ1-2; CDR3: CASSPLGQGQGYTF
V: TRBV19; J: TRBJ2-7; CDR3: CASSMGTGLTYEQYF
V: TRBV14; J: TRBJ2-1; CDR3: CASSQDRQTAQFF
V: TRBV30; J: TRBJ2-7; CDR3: CAWGRLAGLQYF
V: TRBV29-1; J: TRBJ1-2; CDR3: CSVGGHILNYGYTF
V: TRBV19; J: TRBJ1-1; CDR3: CASSIGRGTTEAFF
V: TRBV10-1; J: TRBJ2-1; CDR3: CASSPSGASGLNEQFF
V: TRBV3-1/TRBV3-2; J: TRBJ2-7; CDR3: CASSQGRTGSSYEQYF
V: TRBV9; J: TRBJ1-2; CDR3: CASSARQGAGGYTF